This entry lists 3 T cell receptor beta chains sequenced from one sample in a study of T cell changes during pregnancy in multiple sclerosis. Only in-frame clones appear in the TCRdb table, and some are missing; sequencing was by immunoSEQ multiplex PCR. The data hold more than 60,000 clones, with roughly 90% observed a single time. Source: peripheral blood, taken in the second trimester of pregnancy. These TCRs come from a female donor with multiple sclerosis, enrolled in a pregnancy study.

This chain connects TRBV19 to TRBJ1-1; D is possibly TRBD1 (6 bases). The CDR3 runs 15 residues. Deletions cut 1 base from V and 1 base from J, with 10 bases between. Per the germline V gene, CDR1 is LNHDA and CDR2 is SQIVND (reference sequence). CDR3 protein: CASSIGRGGNTEAFF. The CDR3 DNA reads TGTGCCAGTAGTATAGGGAGGGGGGGGAACACTGAAGCTTTCTTT.

The chain carries TRBV18 and TRBJ2-1, with 7 bases fitting TRBD1. There are 16 residues in the CDR3. With V trimmed by 2 bases and J by 8 bases, 12 bases remained unmatched. Germline loops: CDR1 KGHSH, CDR2 LQKENI. Here the CDR3 DNA reads TGTGCCAGCTCACCATCCGGGACAGCTCATGACGATGAGCAGTTCTTC. It is translated as CASSPSGTAHDDEQFF.

V is TRBV6-5 and J is TRBJ2-7; 9 bases line up with TRBD1. The CDR3 is made up of 14 amino acids. Germline V gives CDR1 MNHEY, CDR2 SVGAGI. V shed 2 bases and J 7 bases; nucleotides not matched to a gene: 6. CDR3 amino acids: CASSYQQGAREQYF. CDR3 coding DNA: TGTGCCAGCAGTTACCAACAGGGGGCTCGTGAGCAGTACTTC.